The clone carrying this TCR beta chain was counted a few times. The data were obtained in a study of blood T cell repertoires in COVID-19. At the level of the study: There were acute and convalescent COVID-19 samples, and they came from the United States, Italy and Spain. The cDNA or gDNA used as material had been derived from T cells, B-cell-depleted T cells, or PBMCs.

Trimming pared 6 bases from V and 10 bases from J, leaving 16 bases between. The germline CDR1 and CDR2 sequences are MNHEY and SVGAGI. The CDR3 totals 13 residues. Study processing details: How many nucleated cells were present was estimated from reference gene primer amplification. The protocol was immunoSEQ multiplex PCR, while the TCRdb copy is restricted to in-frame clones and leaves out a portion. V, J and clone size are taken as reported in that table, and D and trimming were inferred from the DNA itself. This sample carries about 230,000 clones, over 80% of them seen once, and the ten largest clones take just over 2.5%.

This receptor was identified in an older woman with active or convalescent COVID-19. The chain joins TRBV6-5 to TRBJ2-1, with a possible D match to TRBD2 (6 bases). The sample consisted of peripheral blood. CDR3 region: CASRSSLAGEQFF. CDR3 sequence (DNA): TGTGCCAGCAGATCTTCACTAGCAGGCGAGCAGTTCTTC.